A single sample gave rise to the 23 T cell receptor beta chains below, sequenced in a study of T-cell memory formation after mild COVID-19 (dated by TCRdb to about 2021). The protocol used for the library was 5' RACE. Sequencing was carried out with an Illumina NovaSeq 6000. Starting from the raw public reads, TCRdb applied fastp trimming at Q25, assembled clones with MiXCR and retained in-frame beta chains. Each CDR3 protein gets just one entry, which takes the most common genes and DNA from the rows behind it. The sample table records 470,000 or so distinct CDR3 sequences; about 20% of these occur just once. Over 9% of the sample comes from the top ten. Input material: PBMCs or a T cell subset sorted from them (not recorded which). The receptors stem from an adult woman who had mild COVID-19 (a few samples of this study predate the infection). The sample titles of this study are shuffled in the database, so cell type and time point are left out; the donor was told from shared clones.

This clonotype has a handful of counts. The chain carries TRBV5-8 and TRBJ1-1, with TRBD1 matching over 8 bases. The germline V gene has CDR1 SGHTS and CDR2 YDEGEE. The CDR3 contains 15 residues. The junction had 6 bases not matched to a gene; V was cut back by 4 bases and J by 1 base. CDR3 protein: CASSPDGQGNTEAFF. The CDR3 region has the DNA TGTGCCAGCAGCCCGGACGGACAGGGGAACACTGAAGCTTTCTTT.

A few counts support this clonotype. V gene TRBV12-5 combines with J gene TRBJ2-1; TRBD2 matches 9 bases. The CDR3 extends over 15 amino acids. CDR1 LGHNT and CDR2 FRNRAP come from the germline V gene. The trim removed 8 bases at V and 3 bases at J, leaving 8 bases unmatched. CDR3 nucleotide sequence: TGTGCTAGTCAGGCGGGGGGGGTAGGCTACAATGAGCAGTTCTTC. It encodes CASQAGGVGYNEQFF. The variable domain in full, completed from reference TRBV12-5 and TRBJ2-1, reads DARVTQTPRHKVTEMGQEVTMRCQPILGHNTVFWYRQTMMQGLELLAYFRNRAPLDDSGMPKDRFSAEMPDATLATLKIQPSEPRDSAVYFCASQAGGVGYNEQFFGPGTRLTVL.

The CDR3 is CASSPTSENTGELFF. The CDR3 DNA reads TGTGCCAGCTCCCCTACAAGCGAGAACACCGGGGAGCTGTTTTTT. This chain connects TRBV18 to TRBJ2-2; D call uncertain. Germline V gives CDR1 KGHSH, CDR2 LQKENI. This CDR3 is 15 amino acids long. Trimming cost V 6 bases and J 1 base, with 12 bases left between them.

The chain has TRBV7-9 and TRBJ1-3, with 7 nucleotides matching TRBD1. Germline trimming cut 7 bases from V and 1 base from J; bases unmatched to any gene: 13. CDR3 length equals 17 residues. Per germline, CDR1 SEHNR and CDR2 FQNEAQ (reference sequence). CDR3 in amino acids: CASTPYDRVTSGNTIYF. CDR3 bases: TGTGCCAGCACCCCCTACGACAGGGTAACTTCTGGAAACACCATATATTTT.

This clonotype came up a few times. This chain joins TRBV4-1 and TRBJ2-1; TRBD2 matches at 7 bases. V gave up 6 bases and J gave up 6 bases; unmatched junction bases: 14. Per the germline V gene, CDR1 is MGHRA and CDR2 is YSYEKL. CDR3 length: 16 amino acids. CDR3 residues: CASRQVGTILGNEQFF. The CDR3 bases are TGCGCCAGCAGACAGGTTGGGACTATTCTGGGCAATGAGCAGTTCTTC.

A few counts support this clonotype. The rearrangement joins TRBV20-1 to TRBJ1-5; a possible D gene is TRBD1 (6 bases). The CDR3 totals 13 residues. Germline V gene lookup returns CDR1 DFQATT and CDR2 SNEGSKA (reference sequence). V was shortened by 4 bases and J by 3 bases, with 10 bases between the two germline ends. The CDR3 loop is CSAKTGYNQPQHF. The CDR3 bases are TGCAGTGCTAAGACAGGTTACAATCAGCCCCAGCATTTT.

The chain links TRBV6-5 to TRBJ2-3, with D possibly TRBD2 on 6 matching bases. Germline V CDR1 and CDR2: MNHEY, SVGAGI. The V and J ends lost 1 base and 0 bases respectively, with 11 bases between them. The CDR3 is made up of 16 amino acids. The CDR3 loop is CASSYFFAGSTDTQYF. In nucleotides, the CDR3 is TGTGCCAGCAGTTACTTTTTCGCGGGAAGCACAGATACGCAGTATTTT.

This chain links TRBV6-1 with TRBJ2-5, with D possibly being TRBD2 (6 bases). Per germline, CDR1 MNHNS and CDR2 SASEGT. V lost 6 bases and J 1 base, leaving 12 bases between the germline ends. CDR3 length: 14 residues. CDR3 sequence: CASSATSPQETQYF. DNA of the CDR3: TGTGCCAGCAGCGCCACTAGCCCCCAAGAGACCCAGTACTTC.

This clonotype was recorded at least ten times. The rearrangement links TRBV20-1 to TRBJ1-1; no clear D gene. Per the germline V gene, CDR1 is DFQATT and CDR2 is SNEGSKA (reference sequence). Deletions cut 1 base from V and 3 bases from J, with 3 bases between. This CDR3 is built from 11 residues. CDR3 sequence: CSARGDTEAFF. CDR3 nucleotides: TGCAGTGCTAGAGGGGACACTGAAGCTTTCTTT.

This clonotype appeared many times. The chain is built from TRBV7-2 and TRBJ1-1; TRBD1 matches at 8 bases. This CDR3 is built from 12 residues. With 10 bases clipped from V and 4 bases from J, the junction kept 5 bases outside the gene matches. Germline V gene sequence: CDR1 SGHTA, CDR2 FQGNSA. The CDR3 spells CATGDRGTEAFF. The DNA of the CDR3 is TGTGCCACCGGAGACAGGGGCACTGAAGCTTTCTTT.

This clonotype showed up just a few times. The CDR3 DNA sequence: TGTGCCAGCAGTGAAGCTAGTGGCGGCGTCTACGAGCAGTACTTC. Protein sequence: CASSEASGGVYEQYF. The chain uses TRBV2 and TRBJ2-7; D is ambiguous. CDR3 size: 15 residues. The germline CDR1 and CDR2 sequences are SNHLY and FYNNEI. V shed 0 bases and J shed 3 bases, with 12 bases lying between them.

The sample holds a few counts of this clonotype. The rearrangement joins TRBV28 to TRBJ1-2; 9 nucleotides match TRBD1. The CDR3 loop spans 17 amino acids. The ends lost 4 bases at V and 3 bases at J; junction bases unmatched: 12. Germline-derived CDR1 and CDR2 are MDHEN and SYDVKM. The CDR3 sequence: CASSSPIGTGRHYGYTF. CDR3 DNA: TGTGCCAGCAGTTCGCCTATAGGGACAGGGCGTCACTATGGCTACACCTTC.

This chain joins TRBV7-8 and TRBJ2-7, with 9 nucleotides matching TRBD1. The CDR3 runs to 15 residues. Trimming cost V 5 bases and J 3 bases; bases outside gene matches: 8. Germline V gene sequence: CDR1 SGHVS, CDR2 FQNEAQ. The CDR3 DNA follows: TGTGCCAGCAGCCCCCCGGACAGGGGCCGCTACGAGCAGTACTTC. Amino acids: CASSPPDRGRYEQYF.

This rearrangement joins TRBV7-8 to TRBJ2-1, with 8 bases lining up with TRBD2. There are 17 residues in the CDR3. CDR1 and CDR2 from the germline V gene are SGHVS and FQNEAQ. After removal of 5 bases from V and 0 bases from J, the junction contained 9 bases not matched to a gene. The CDR3, as DNA: TGTGCCAGCAGCATCTCCACGGGGACTAGCTCCTACAATGAGCAGTTCTTC. This gives the protein CASSISTGTSSYNEQFF.

This clonotype was counted a few times. The genes are TRBV7-9 and TRBJ2-7, with 7 bases lining up with TRBD1. Trimming cost V 6 bases and J 6 bases; bases outside gene matches: 5. From germline, CDR1 is SEHNR and CDR2 FQNEAQ (reference sequence). The CDR3 covers 12 residues. This CDR3 reads CASRSAGGEQYF. The CDR3 region has the DNA TGTGCCAGCAGGTCCGCAGGGGGCGAGCAGTACTTC.

Comment on this clonotype: Relative to the germline gene, one junction end is altered; a read error may explain this. V and J are TRBV9 and TRBJ2-7; D gene uncertain. Per the germline V gene, CDR1 is SGDLS and CDR2 is YYNGEE. CDR3 length equals 13 residues. CDR3: CASSLSPSYEQCF. The CDR3 nucleotides read TGTGCCAGCTCTCTGAGTCCGTCCTACGAGCAGTGCTTC.

This clonotype has at least ten counts. The chain links TRBV12-3 or TRBV12-4 to TRBJ2-5, with a weak D call TRBD2 (5 bases). This CDR3 contains 12 residues. V shed 8 bases and J shed 5 bases, with 12 bases lying between them. For the CDR3, the DNA is TGTGCCAGCGGACCGTGGGAGGAGACCCAGTACTTC. Amino acids: CASGPWEETQYF.

This clonotype has a handful of counts. The chain uses TRBV5-5 and TRBJ2-7; 7 positions agree with TRBD2. The V segment lost 4 bases and the J segment 6 bases; nucleotides outside the gene matches: 7. The CDR3 sequence is 13 residues long. Per germline, CDR1 SGHKS and CDR2 YYEKEE (reference sequence). The CDR3 bases are TGTGCCAGCAGCCGGGCTAGCGGAGGCGAGCAGTACTTC. Translated, it gives CASSRASGGEQYF.

The J gene is TRBJ2-7, the V gene TRBV11-2; D is tentatively TRBD1 or TRBD2 (7 bases each). Germline CDR1 SGHAT, CDR2 FQNNGV. CDR3 size: 13 residues. Trimming cost V 5 bases and J 7 bases, with 15 bases left between them. This CDR3 is CASSPRGRVEQYF. DNA of the CDR3: TGTGCCAGCAGCCCCAGGGGGAGGGTTGAGCAGTACTTC.

This clonotype was seen only a few times. This chain connects TRBV29-1 to TRBJ2-3, with TRBD1 matching over 7 bases. The germline CDR1 and CDR2 sequences are SQVTM and ANQGSEA. The CDR3 sequence is 14 residues long. After removal of 5 bases from V and 2 bases from J, the junction contained 7 bases not matched to a gene. This chain's CDR3 is CSVPLGQLTDTQYF. DNA of the CDR3: TGCAGCGTTCCCTTGGGACAGCTCACAGATACGCAGTATTTT.

The gene calls are TRBV18 and TRBJ1-1; 9 bases line up with TRBD1. The V and J ends lost 3 bases and 3 bases, in that order; junction bases with no gene match: 8. The germline V gene has CDR1 KGHSH and CDR2 LQKENI. The CDR3 runs to 16 residues. The DNA for the CDR3 is TGTGCCAGCTCACCCCTCGAGGGGACAGGGCACACTGAAGCTTTCTTT. Amino acids: CASSPLEGTGHTEAFF.

This clonotype has more than one count but fewer than ten. The V call is TRBV4-1, the J call TRBJ1-3; D uncertain. CDR1 and CDR2 from the germline V gene are MGHRA and YSYEKL. V was trimmed by 5 bases and J by 7 bases, leaving 15 bases between them. The CDR3 is 14 residues long. Here the CDR3 DNA reads TGCGCCAGCAGCGGGTTTGGCTTTGGGAACACCATATATTTT. Encoded protein: CASSGFGFGNTIYF.

The genes are TRBV18 and TRBJ1-2, with D hard to call. V lost 2 bases, J lost 0 bases, and 7 bases lay in between. This CDR3 is 14 amino acids long. CDR1 is KGHSH, CDR2 LQKENI, per germline. DNA of the CDR3: TGTGCCAGCTCACCAGAACACACTAACTATGGCTACACCTTC. The encoded protein is CASSPEHTNYGYTF.